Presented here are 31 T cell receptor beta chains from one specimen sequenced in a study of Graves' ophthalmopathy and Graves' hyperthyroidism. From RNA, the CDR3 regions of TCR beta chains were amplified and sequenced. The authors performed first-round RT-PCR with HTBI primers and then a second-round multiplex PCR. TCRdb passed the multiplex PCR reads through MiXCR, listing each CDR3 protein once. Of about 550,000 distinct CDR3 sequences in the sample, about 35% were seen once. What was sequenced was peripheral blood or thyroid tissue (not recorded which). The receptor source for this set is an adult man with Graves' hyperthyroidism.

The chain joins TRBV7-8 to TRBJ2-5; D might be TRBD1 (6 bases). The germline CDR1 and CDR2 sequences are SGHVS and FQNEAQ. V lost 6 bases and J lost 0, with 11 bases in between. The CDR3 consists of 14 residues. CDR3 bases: TGTGCCAGCAGACACCAGGGGAACCAAGAGACCCAGTACTTC. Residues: CASRHQGNQETQYF.

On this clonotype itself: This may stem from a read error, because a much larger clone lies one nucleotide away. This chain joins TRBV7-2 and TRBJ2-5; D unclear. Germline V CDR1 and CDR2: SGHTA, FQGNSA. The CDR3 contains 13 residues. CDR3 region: CASTRLIQETRYF. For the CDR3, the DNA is TGTGCCAGCACCCGACTTATACAAGAGACCCGGTACTTC.

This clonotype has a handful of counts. The chain's CDR3 is CSSTSGASTDTQYF. CDR3 sequence (DNA): TGCAGCTCCACTAGCGGGGCTAGCACAGATACGCAGTATTTT. This rearrangement joins TRBV29-1 to TRBJ2-3; TRBD2 matches 10 bases. V gave up 8 bases and J gave up 0 bases; unmatched junction bases: 5. Germline CDR1 and CDR2: SQVTM and ANQGSEA. The CDR3 sequence is 14 residues long.

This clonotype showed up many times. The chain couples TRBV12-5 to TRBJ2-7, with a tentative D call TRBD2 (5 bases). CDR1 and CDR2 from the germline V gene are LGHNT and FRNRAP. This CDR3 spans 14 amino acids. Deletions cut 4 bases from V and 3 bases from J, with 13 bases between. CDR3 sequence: CASGSSVGVYEQYF. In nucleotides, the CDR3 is TGTGCTAGTGGTTCCTCGGTGGGAGTCTACGAGCAGTACTTC.

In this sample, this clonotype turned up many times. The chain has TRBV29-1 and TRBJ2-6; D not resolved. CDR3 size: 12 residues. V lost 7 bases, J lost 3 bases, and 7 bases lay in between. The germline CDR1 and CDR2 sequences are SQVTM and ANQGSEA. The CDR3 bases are TGCAGCGCTGGTGATGGGGCCAACGTCCTGACTTTC. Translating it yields CSAGDGANVLTF.

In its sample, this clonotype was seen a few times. The CDR3 loop is CASSLGTALYYEQYF. Here the CDR3 DNA reads TGTGCCAGCAGCCTCGGGACGGCCTTATACTACGAGCAGTACTTC. The genes are TRBV7-9 and TRBJ2-7; the D gene could be TRBD1 or TRBD2 (5 bases each). This CDR3 region has 15 residues. The ends were cut back, 5 bases at V and 3 bases at J, with 17 bases in the middle. Germline-derived CDR1 and CDR2 are SEHNR and FQNEAQ (reference sequence).

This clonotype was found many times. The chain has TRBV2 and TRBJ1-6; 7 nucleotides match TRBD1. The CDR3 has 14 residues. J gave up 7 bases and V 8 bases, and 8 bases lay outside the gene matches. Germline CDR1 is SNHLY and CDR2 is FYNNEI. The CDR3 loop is CASDVGGRNSPLHF. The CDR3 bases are TGTGCCAGCGACGTAGGGGGCCGAAATTCACCCCTCCACTTT.

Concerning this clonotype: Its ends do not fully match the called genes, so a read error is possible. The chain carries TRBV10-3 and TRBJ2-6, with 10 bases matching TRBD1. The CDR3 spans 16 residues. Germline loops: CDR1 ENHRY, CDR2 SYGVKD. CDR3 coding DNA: TGTGCCATCAGTGGACAGGCCGGGACAGGGGCCTACGTCCTGACTTTC. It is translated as CAISGQAGTGAYVLTF.

The CDR3 bases are TGTGCCAGCAGTACAACAGGGGCCAGCGAGCAGTACTTC. Protein: CASSTTGASEQYF. The genes are TRBV2 and TRBJ2-7; TRBD1 agrees at 7 bases. The ends lost 5 bases at V and 6 bases at J; junction bases unmatched: 7. CDR3 size: 13 residues. Germline assignment: CDR1 SNHLY and CDR2 FYNNEI.

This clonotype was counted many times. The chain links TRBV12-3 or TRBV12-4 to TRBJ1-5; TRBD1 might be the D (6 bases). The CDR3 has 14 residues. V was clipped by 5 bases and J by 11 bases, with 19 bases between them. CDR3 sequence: CASSRDTGPSAQHF. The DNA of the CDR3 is TGTGCCAGCAGTCGGGACACCGGTCCTTCAGCCCAGCATTTT.

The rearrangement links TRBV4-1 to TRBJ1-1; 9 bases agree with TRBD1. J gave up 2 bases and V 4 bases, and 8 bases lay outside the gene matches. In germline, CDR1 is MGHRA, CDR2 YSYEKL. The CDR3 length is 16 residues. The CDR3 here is CASSRGTGSLNTEAFF. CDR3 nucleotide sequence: TGCGCCAGCAGCCGAGGGACAGGGAGCTTAAACACTGAAGCTTTCTTT.

Here the CDR3 DNA reads TGTGCCAGCAGCTTAGGGGGGCCCACTGGCTACACCTTC. This codes for CASSLGGPTGYTF. This chain uses TRBV7-2 with TRBJ1-2; tentatively, D is TRBD1 (6 bases). Germline CDR1 is SGHTA and CDR2 is FQGNSA. The CDR3 totals 13 residues. V lost 1 base, J lost 7 bases, and 10 bases lay in between.

For the CDR3, the DNA is TGCGCCAGCAGCTTGGGACAACTTCGCTCCACAGATACGCAGTATTTT. Its protein is CASSLGQLRSTDTQYF. The V gene is TRBV5-1, the J gene TRBJ2-3; D unclear. CDR3 size: 16 residues. Trimming removed 0 bases at V and 2 bases at J, with 13 bases between. Germline V gene sequence: CDR1 SGHRS, CDR2 YFSETQ.

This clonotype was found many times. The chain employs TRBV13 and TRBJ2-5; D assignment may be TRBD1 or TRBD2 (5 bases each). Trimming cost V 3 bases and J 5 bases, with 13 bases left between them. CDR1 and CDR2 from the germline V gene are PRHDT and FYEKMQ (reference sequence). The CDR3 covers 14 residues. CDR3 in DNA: TGTGCCAGCAGCTTCCGGGGCATCTGGGAGACCCAGTACTTC. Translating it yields CASSFRGIWETQYF.

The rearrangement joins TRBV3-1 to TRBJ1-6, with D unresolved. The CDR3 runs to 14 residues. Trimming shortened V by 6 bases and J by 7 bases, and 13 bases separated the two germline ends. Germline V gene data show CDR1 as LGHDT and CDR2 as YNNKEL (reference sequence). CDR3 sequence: CASSFQGTNSPLHF. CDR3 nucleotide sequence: TGTGCCAGCAGTTTTCAAGGCACCAATTCACCCCTCCACTTT.

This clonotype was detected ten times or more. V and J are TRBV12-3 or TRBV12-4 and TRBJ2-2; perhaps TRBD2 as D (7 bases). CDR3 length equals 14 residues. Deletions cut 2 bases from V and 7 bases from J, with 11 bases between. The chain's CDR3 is CASSLSGEGGELFF. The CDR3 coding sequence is TGTGCCAGCAGTTTATCAGGGGAGGGCGGGGAGCTGTTTTTT.

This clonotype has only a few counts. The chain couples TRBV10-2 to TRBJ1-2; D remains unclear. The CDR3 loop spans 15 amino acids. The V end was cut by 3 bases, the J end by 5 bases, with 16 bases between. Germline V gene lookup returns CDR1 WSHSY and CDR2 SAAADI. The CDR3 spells CASSDDTGVAYGYTF. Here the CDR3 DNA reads TGCGCCAGCAGTGACGATACGGGCGTCGCTTATGGCTACACCTTC.

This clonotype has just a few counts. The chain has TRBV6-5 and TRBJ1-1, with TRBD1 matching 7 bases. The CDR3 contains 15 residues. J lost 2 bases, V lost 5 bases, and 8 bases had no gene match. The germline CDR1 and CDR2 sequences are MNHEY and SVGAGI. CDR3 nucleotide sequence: TGTGCCAGCAGTGAGATAGGACAGGCTAACACTGAAGCTTTCTTT. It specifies CASSEIGQANTEAFF.

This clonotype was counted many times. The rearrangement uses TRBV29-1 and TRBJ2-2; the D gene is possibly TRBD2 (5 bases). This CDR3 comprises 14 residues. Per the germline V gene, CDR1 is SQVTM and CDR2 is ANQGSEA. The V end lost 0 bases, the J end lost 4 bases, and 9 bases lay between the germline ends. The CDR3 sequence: CSVEDPRGTGELFF. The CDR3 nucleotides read TGCAGCGTTGAAGATCCCCGGGGCACCGGGGAGCTGTTTTTT.

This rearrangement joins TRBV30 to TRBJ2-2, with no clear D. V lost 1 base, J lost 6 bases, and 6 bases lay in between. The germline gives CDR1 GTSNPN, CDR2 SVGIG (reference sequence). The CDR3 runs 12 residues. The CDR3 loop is CAWSGPAGELFF. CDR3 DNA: TGTGCCTGGAGTGGTCCAGCCGGGGAGCTGTTTTTT.

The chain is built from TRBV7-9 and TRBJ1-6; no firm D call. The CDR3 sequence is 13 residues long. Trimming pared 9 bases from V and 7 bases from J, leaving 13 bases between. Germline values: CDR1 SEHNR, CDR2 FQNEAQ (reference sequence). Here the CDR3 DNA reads TGTGCCAGTTCCTATTCTTCAAATTCACCCCTCCACTTT. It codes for CASSYSSNSPLHF.

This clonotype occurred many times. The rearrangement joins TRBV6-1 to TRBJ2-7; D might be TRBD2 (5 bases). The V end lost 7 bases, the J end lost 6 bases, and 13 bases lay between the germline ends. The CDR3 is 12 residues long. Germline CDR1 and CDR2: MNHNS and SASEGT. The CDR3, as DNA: TGTGCCAGCAATATGGTAGGGAGCGAGCAGTACTTC. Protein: CASNMVGSEQYF.

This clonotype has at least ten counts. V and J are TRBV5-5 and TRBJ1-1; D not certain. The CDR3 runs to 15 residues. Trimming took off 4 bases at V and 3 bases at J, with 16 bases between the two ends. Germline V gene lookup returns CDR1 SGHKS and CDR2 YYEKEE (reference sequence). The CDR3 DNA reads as TGTGCCAGCAGCGGTCATCCCGTAGCGTACACTGAAGCTTTCTTT. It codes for CASSGHPVAYTEAFF.

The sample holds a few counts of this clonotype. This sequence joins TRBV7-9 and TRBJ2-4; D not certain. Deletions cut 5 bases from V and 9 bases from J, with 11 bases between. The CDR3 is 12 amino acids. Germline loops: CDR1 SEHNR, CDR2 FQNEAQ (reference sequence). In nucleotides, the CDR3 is TGTGCCAGCAGCACATCACACGGCATTCAGTACTTC. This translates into CASSTSHGIQYF.

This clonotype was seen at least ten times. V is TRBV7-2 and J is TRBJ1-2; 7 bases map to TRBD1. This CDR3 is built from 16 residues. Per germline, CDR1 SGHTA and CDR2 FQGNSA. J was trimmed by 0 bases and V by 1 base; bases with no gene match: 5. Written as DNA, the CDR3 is TGTGCCAGCAGCTTAGACGGGACAGCCACTAACTATGGCTACACCTTC. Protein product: CASSLDGTATNYGYTF. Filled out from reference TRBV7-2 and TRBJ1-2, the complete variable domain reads GAGVSQSPSNKVTEKGKDVELRCDPISGHTALYWYRQSLGQGLEFLIYFQGNSAPDKSGLPSDRFSAERTGGSVSTLTIQRTQQEDSAVYLCASSLDGTATNYGYTFGSGTRLTVV.

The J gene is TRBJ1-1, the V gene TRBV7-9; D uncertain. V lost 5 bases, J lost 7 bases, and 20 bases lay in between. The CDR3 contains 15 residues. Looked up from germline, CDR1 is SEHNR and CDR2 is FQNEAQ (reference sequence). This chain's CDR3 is CASSPSGSSYNEAFF. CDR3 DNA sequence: TGTGCCAGCAGCCCCAGCGGGAGCTCCTACAATGAAGCTTTCTTT. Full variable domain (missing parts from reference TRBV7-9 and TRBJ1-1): DTGVSQNPRHKITKRGQNVTFRCDPISEHNRLYWYRQTLGQGPEFLTYFQNEAQLEKSRLLSDRFSAERPKGSFSTLEIQRTEQGDSAMYLCASSPSGSSYNEAFFGQGTRLTVV.

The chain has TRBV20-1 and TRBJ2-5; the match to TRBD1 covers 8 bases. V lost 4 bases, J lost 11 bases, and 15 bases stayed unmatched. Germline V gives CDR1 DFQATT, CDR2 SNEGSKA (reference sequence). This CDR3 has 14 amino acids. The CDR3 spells CSANRQGRTDTQYF. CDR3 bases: TGCAGTGCTAACCGACAGGGGAGGACGGATACGCAGTACTTC.

The CDR3 loop is CASSPRQENNSPLHF. The CDR3 DNA follows: TGTGCCAGCTCACCACGACAGGAAAATAATTCACCCCTCCACTTT. V gene TRBV7-2 combines with J gene TRBJ1-6, with a possible D match to TRBD1 (6 bases). CDR3 size: 15 residues. CDR1 and CDR2 (germline): SGHTA, FQGNSA. The V gene lost 8 bases and the J gene lost 5 bases, with 16 bases spanning the gap.

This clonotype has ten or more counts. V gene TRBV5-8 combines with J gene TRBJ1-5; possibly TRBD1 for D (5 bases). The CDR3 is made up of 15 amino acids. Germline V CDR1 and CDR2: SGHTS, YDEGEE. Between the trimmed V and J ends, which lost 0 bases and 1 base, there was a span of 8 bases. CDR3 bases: TGTGCCAGCAGCTTGGGACAGAAAAGCAATCAGCCCCAGCATTTT. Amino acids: CASSLGQKSNQPQHF. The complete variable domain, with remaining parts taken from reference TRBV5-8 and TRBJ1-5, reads EAGVTQSPTHLIKTRGQQATLRCSPISGHTSVYWYQQALGLGLQFLLWYDEGEERNRGNFPPRFSGRQFPNYSSELNVNALELEDSALYLCASSLGQKSNQPQHFGDGTRLSIL.

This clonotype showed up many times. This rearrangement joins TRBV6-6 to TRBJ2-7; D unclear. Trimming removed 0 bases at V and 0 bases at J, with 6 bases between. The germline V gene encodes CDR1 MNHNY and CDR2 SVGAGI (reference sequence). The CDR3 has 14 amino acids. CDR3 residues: CASSYSMSSYEQYF. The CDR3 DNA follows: TGTGCCAGCAGTTACTCGATGTCCTCCTACGAGCAGTACTTC.

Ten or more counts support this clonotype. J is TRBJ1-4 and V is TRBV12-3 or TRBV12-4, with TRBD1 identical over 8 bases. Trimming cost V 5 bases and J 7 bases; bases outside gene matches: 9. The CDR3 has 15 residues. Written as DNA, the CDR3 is TGTGCCAGCAGTCCCGGGACAGGAACGCGTGAAAAACTGTTTTTT. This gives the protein CASSPGTGTREKLFF.